This T cell receptor (beta chain) was observed in a study of identical twins. Each CDR3 protein gets one entry after TCRdb re-called the 5' RACE reads with MiXCR. This table has about 250,000 distinct CDR3 sequences, approximately 8.6% appearing once. This clonotype was seen repeatedly, ten times or more. CDR1 is SQVTM and CDR2 is ANQGSEA in the germline V gene. The CDR3 sequence is 18 residues long. J was trimmed by 1 base and V by 0 bases; bases with no gene match: 8. The same data also contributed to another study, on yellow fever vaccine responses in identical twins.

The receptor was derived from a woman younger than 30 in good health. This sequence joins TRBV29-1 and TRBJ2-1; 11 bases map to TRBD2. Sequences were obtained from CD8+ T cells sorted from blood. CDR3 loop: CSVEDYELAGDSYNEQFF. CDR3 coding DNA: TGCAGCGTTGAAGATTACGAACTAGCGGGAGATTCCTACAATGAGCAGTTCTTC.